Described below is a single T cell receptor (beta chain) sequence and its context. What it binds is unknown. The sample belongs to a study of CXCR3-negative and CXCR3-positive naive CD8 T cells. This CDR3 has 14 residues. From germline, CDR1 is SGHRS and CDR2 YFSETQ. It was by 5' RACE with UMI labels that the TRB cDNA libraries were prepared. One entry per CDR3 protein, without DNA, is what TCRdb gives after re-calling the 5' RACE reads. The sample table includes approximately 52,000 distinct CDR3 sequences. Study-wide findings and caveats: Naive CXCR3-negative and CXCR3-positive cells had similar TRBV-TRBJ usage; memory differed. For memory CD8+ cells diversity was much lower, but both naive subsets had comparably high diversity.

The rearrangement links TRBV5-1 to TRBJ1-1; the TCRdb D gene call, TRBD1, has no DNA to confirm it. What was sequenced was memory CD8+ T cells from blood. This sequence was found in a human donor in good health. Some clones in this sample may be carry-over from other donors' samples. CDR3: CASGSTGVGTEAFF.